One TCR beta chain is described in this entry. Its antigen remains unknown. The record originates from a study of early T cells in non-severe SARS-CoV-2 infection. The overall study: The input, bulk RNA from unsorted whole blood, was sequenced, and chains were unpaired.

Study-wide results and caveats: The matching step, a VDJdb search, favored anti-spike CD8 responses and missed private and CD4 specificities.

V lost 0 bases and J 8 bases, leaving 19 bases between the germline ends. This CDR3 has 15 amino acids. Germline CDR1 SQVTM, CDR2 ANQGSEA. Unique molecular identifiers were attached to individual cDNA molecules. TCRdb analysed the 5' RACE reads with MiXCR anew, one entry per CDR3 protein. Among some 60,000 distinct CDR3 sequences listed, 8.5% to 9.5% were seen once. Sequenced input: whole blood. The rearrangement uses TRBV29-1 and TRBJ1-2; weak D call: TRBD1 (5 bases). The sequence was obtained from an adult who was a healthcare worker with PCR-confirmed SARS-CoV-2 infection or an uninfected control (not recorded which). The CDR3 loop reads CSVEDDRFRFGGYTF. DNA for the CDR3: TGCAGCGTTGAAGACGACAGATTCCGTTTTGGCGGCTACACCTTC. The full variable domain, rest sourced from reference TRBV29-1 and TRBJ1-2, is SAVISQKPSRDICQRGTSLTIQCQVDSQVTMMFWYRQQPGQSLTLIATANQGSEATYESGFVIDKFPISRPNLTFSTLTVSNMSPEDSSIYLCSVEDDRFRFGGYTFGSGTRLTVV.